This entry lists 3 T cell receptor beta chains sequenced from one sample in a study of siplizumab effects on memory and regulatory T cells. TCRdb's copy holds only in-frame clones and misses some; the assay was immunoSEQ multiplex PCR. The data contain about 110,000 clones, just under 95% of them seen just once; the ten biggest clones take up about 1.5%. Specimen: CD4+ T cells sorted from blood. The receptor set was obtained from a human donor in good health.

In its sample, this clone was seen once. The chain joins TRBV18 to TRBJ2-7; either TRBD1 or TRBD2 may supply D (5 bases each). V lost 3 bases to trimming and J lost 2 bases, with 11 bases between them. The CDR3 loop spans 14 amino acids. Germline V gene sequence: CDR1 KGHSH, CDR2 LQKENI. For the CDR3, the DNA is TGTGCCAGCTCACCCCGGGACGGCGCCTACGAGCAGTACTTC. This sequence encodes CASSPRDGAYEQYF. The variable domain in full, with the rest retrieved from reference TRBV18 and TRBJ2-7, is NAGVMQNPRHLVRRRGQEARLRCSPMKGHSHVYWYRQLPEEGLKFMVYLQKENIIDESGMPKERFSAEFPKEGPSILRIQQVVRGDSAAYFCASSPRDGAYEQYFGPGTRLTVT.

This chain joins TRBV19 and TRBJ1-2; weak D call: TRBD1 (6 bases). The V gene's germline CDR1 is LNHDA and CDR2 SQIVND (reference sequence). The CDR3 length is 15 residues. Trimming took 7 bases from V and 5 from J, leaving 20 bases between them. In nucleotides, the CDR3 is TGTGCCAGTAATAACCGGGGGGGCGCCCATTATGGCTACACCTTC. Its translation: CASNNRGGAHYGYTF.

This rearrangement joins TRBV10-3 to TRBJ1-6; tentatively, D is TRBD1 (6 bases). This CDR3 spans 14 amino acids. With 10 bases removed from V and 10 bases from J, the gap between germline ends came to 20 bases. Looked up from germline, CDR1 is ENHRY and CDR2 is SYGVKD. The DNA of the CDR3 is TGTGCCACCCGTGGGGGACAAGGGGAATCACCCCTCCACTTT. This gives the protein CATRGGQGESPLHF.